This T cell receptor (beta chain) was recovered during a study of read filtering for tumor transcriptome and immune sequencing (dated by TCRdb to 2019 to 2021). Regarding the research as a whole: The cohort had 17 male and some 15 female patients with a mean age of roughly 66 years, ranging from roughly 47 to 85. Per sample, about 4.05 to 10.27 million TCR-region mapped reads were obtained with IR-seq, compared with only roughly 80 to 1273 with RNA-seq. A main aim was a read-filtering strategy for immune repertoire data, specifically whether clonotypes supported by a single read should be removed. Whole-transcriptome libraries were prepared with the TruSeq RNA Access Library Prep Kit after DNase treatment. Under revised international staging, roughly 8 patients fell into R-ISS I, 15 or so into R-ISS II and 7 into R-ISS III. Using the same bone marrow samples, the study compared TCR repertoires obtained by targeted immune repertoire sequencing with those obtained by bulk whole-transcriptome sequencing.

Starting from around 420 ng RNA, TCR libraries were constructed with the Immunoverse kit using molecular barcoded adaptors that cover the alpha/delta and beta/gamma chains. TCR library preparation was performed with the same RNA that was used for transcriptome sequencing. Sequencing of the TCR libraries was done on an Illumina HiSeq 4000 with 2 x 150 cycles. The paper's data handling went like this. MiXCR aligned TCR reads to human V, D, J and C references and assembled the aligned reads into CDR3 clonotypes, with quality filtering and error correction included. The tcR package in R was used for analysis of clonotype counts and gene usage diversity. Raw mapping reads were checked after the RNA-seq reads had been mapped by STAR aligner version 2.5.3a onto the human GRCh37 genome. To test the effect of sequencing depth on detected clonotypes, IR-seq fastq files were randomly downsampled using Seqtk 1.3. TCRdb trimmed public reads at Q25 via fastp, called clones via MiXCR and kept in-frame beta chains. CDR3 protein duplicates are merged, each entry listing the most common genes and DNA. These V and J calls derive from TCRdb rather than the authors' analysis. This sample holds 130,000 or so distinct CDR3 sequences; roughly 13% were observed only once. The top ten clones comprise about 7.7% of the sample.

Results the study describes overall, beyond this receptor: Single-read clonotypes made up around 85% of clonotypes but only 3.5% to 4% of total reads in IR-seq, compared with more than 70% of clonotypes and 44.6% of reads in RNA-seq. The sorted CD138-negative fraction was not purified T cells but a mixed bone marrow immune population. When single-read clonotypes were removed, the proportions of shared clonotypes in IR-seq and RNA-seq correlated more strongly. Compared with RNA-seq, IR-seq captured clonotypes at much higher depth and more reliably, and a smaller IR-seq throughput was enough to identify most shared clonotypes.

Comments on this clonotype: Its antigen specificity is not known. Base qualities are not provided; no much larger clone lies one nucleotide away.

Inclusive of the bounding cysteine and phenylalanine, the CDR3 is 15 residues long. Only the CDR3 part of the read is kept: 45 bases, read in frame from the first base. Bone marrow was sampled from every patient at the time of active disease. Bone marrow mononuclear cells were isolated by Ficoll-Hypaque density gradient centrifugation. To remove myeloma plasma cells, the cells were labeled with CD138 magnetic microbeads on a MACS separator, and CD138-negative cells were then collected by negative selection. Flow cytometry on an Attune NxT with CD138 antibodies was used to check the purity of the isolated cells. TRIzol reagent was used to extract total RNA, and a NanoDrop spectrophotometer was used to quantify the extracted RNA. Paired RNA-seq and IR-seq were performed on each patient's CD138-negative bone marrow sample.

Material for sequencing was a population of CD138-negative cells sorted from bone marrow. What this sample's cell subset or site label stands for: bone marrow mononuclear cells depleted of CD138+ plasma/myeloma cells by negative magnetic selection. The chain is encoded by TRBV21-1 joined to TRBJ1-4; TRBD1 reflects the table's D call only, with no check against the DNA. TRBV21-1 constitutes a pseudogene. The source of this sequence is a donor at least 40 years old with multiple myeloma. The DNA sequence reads TGTGCCAGCAGCCGGGACAGGGAACCTAATGAAAAACTGTTTTTT. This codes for CASSRDREPNEKLFF.